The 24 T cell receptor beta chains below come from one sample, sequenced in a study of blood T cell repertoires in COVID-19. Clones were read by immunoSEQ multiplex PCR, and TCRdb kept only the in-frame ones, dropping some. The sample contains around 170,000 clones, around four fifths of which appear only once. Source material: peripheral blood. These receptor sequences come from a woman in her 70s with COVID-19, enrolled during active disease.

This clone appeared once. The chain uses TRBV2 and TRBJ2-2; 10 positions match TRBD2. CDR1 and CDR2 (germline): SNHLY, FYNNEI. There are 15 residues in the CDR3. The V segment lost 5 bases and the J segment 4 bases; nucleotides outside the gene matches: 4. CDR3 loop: CASSQRTSGTGELFF. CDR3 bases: TGTGCCAGCAGTCAGAGGACTAGCGGCACCGGGGAGCTGTTTTTT.

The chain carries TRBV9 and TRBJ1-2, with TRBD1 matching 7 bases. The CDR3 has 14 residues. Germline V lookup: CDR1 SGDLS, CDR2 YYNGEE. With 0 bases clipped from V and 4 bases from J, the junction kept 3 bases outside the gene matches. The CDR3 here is CASSVGGGFYGYTF. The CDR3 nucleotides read TGTGCCAGCAGCGTAGGAGGGGGCTTCTATGGCTACACCTTC.

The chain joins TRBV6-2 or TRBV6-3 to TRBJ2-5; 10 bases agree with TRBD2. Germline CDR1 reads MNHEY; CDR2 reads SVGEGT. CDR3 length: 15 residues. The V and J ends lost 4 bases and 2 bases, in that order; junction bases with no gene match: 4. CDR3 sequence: CASSSPTSGQETQYF. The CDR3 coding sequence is TGTGCCAGCAGTTCTCCGACTAGCGGGCAAGAGACCCAGTACTTC.

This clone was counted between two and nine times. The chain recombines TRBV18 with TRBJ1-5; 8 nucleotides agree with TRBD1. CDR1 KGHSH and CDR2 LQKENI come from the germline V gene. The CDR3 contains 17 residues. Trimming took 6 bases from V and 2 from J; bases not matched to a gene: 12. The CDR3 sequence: CASSKGGRGQGNQPQHF. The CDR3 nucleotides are TGTGCCAGCTCGAAGGGTGGCAGGGGGCAGGGCAATCAGCCCCAGCATTTT.

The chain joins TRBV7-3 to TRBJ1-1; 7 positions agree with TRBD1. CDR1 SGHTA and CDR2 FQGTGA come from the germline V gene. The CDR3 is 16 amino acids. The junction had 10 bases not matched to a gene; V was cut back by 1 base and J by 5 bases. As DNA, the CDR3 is TGTGCCAGCAGCTTAAGGGGACAGCCCAGGCAGACTGAAGCTTTCTTT. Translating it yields CASSLRGQPRQTEAFF.

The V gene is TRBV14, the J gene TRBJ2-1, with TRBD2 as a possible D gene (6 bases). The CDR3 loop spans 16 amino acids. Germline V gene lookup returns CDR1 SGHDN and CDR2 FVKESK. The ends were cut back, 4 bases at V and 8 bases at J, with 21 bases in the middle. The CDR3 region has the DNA TGTGCCAGCAGCCCTTACCGCGGGACTGTCTTGGATGAGCAGTTCTTC. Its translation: CASSPYRGTVLDEQFF.

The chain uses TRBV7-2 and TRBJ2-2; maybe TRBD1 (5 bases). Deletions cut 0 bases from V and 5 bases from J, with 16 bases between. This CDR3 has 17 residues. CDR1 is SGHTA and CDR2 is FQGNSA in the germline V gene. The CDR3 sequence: CASSLALGVSGTGELFF. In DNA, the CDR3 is TGTGCCAGCAGCTTAGCGCTAGGGGTCTCTGGGACCGGGGAGCTGTTTTTT.

The CDR3: CASSRTSGTNTDTQYF. The CDR3 DNA follows: TGCGCCAGCAGCCGGACTAGCGGGACTAACACAGATACGCAGTATTTT. This chain connects TRBV5-1 to TRBJ2-3, with TRBD2 matching over 12 bases. The CDR3 has 16 amino acids. The V segment lost 4 bases and the J segment 2 bases; nucleotides outside the gene matches: 5. From germline, CDR1 is SGHRS and CDR2 YFSETQ.

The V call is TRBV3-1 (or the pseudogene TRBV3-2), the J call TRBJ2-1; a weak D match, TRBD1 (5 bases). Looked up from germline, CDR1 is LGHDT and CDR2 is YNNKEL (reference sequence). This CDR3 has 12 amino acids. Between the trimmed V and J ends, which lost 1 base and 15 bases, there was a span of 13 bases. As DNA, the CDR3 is TGTGCCAGCAGCCAAGGGGGCGATTCGCTGTTCTTC. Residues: CASSQGGDSLFF.

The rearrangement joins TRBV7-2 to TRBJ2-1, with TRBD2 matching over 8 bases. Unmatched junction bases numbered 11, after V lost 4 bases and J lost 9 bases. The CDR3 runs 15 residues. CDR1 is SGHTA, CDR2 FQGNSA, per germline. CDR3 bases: TGTGCCAGCAGCTCAAGAGGAGCGGGAGTAAGTGAGCAGTTCTTC. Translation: CASSSRGAGVSEQFF.

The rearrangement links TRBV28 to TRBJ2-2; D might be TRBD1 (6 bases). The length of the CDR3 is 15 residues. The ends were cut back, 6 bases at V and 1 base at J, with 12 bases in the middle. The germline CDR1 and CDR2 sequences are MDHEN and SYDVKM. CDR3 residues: CASRVQGGNTGELFF. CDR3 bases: TGTGCCAGCAGGGTACAGGGTGGGAACACCGGGGAGCTGTTTTTT.

Written as DNA, the CDR3 is TGTGCCAGCAGCTTAGTCGGGACAGGGAAAGGAGTAACTGGAAACACCATATATTTT. It specifies CASSLVGTGKGVTGNTIYF. The chain carries TRBV7-2 and TRBJ1-3; 9 nucleotides line up with TRBD1. The ends lost 1 base at V and 2 bases at J; junction bases unmatched: 12. Germline values: CDR1 SGHTA, CDR2 FQGNSA. This CDR3 contains 19 residues.

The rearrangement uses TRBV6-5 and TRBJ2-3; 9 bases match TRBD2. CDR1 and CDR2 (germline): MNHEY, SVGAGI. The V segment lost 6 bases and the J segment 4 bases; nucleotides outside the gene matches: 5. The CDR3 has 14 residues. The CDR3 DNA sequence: TGTGCCAGCAGGCTAGCGGGGTTCGCAGATACGCAGTATTTT. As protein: CASRLAGFADTQYF.

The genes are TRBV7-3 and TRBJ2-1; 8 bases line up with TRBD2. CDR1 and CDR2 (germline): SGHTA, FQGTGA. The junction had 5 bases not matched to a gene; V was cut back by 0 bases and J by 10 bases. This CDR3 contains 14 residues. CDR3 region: CASSLTSGSREQFF. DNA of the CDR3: TGTGCCAGCAGCTTAACCAGCGGGAGTCGAGAGCAGTTCTTC. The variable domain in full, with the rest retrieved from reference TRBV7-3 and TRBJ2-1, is GAGVSQTPSNKVTEKGKYVELRCDPISGHTALYWYRQSLGQGPEFLIYFQGTGAADDSGLPNDRFFAVRPEGSVSTLKIQRTERGDSAVYLCASSLTSGSREQFFGPGTRLTVL.

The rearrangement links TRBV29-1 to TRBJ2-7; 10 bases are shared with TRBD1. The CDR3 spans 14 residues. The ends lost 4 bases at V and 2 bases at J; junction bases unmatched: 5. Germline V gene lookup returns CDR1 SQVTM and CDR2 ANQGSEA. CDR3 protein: CSVVRDRGAYEQYF. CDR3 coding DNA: TGCAGCGTTGTTAGGGACAGGGGAGCCTACGAGCAGTACTTC.

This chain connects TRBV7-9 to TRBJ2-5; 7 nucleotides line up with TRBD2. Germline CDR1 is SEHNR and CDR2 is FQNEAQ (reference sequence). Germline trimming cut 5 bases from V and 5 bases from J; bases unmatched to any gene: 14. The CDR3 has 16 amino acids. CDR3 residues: CASSTPPGSAGETQYF. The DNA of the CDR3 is TGTGCCAGCAGCACACCCCCGGGTTCAGCGGGGGAGACCCAGTACTTC.

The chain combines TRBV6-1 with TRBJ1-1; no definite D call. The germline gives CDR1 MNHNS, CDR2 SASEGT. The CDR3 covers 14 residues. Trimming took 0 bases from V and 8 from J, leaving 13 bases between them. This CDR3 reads CASSEATDRREAFF. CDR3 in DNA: TGTGCCAGCAGTGAAGCCACGGATCGGAGGGAAGCTTTCTTT.

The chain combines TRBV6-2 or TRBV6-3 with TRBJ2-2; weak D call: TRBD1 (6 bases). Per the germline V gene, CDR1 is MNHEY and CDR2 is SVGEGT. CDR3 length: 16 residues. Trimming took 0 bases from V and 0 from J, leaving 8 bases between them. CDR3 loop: CASSYSGTTNTGELFF. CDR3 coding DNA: TGTGCCAGCAGTTACTCCGGGACAACGAACACCGGGGAGCTGTTTTTT.

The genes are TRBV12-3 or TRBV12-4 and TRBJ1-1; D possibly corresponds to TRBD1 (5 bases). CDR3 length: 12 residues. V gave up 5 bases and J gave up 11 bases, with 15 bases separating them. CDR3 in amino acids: CASSRRGGWAFF. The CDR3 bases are TGTGCCAGCAGTCGAAGGGGTGGATGGGCTTTCTTT.

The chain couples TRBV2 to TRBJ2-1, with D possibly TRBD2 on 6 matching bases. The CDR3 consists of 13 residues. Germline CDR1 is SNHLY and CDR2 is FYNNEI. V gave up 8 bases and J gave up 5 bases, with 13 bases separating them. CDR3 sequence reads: CASLGRNDNEQFF. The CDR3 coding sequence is TGTGCCAGCCTAGGGAGGAATGACAATGAGCAGTTCTTC.

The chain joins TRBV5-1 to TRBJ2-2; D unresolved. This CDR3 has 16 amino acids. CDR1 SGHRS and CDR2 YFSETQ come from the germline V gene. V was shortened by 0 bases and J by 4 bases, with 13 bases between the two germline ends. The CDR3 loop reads CASSLDLNVGTGELFF. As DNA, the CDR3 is TGCGCCAGCAGCTTGGATCTAAACGTTGGCACCGGGGAGCTGTTTTTT. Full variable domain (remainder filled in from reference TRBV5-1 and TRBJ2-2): KAGVTQTPRYLIKTRGQQVTLSCSPISGHRSVSWYQQTPGQGLQFLFEYFSETQRNKGNFPGRFSGRQFSNSRSEMNVSTLELGDSALYLCASSLDLNVGTGELFFGEGSRLTVL.

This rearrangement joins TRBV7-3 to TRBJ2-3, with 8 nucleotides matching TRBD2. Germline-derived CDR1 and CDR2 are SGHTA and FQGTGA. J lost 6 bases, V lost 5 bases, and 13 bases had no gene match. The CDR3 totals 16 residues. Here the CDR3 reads CASSQGLESFADTQYF. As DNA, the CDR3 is TGTGCCAGCAGCCAGGGACTAGAAAGTTTCGCCGATACGCAGTATTTT.

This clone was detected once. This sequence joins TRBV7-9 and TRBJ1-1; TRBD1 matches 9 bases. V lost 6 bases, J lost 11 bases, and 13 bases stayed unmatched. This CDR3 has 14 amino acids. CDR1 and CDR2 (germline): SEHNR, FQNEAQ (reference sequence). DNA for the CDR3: TGTGCCAGCAGACTAACAGGGGGCGATGTGAGTGCTTTCTTT. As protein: CASRLTGGDVSAFF.

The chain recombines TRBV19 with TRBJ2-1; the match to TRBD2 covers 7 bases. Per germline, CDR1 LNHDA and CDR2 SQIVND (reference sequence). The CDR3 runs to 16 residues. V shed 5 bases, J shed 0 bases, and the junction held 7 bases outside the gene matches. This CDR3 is CASSLGRYSSYNEQFF. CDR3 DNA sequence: TGTGCCAGTAGTCTCGGGAGGTACAGCTCCTACAATGAGCAGTTCTTC.